Following are 18 T cell receptor beta chains from one sample sequenced in a study of cytomegalovirus exposure and HLA in healthy donors. The PCR had 60 Vbeta and 13 Jbeta primers. Data came from immunoSEQ multiplex PCR; TCRdb stores just in-frame clones and leaves some out. The repertoire table contains around 140,000 clones. Sequences were obtained from PBMCs. These receptors were collected from a male donor in good health and CMV-seronegative.

This rearrangement joins TRBV7-2 to TRBJ1-1; 7 positions agree with TRBD1. The CDR3 spans 15 residues. Per the germline V gene, CDR1 is SGHTA and CDR2 is FQGNSA. After removal of 3 bases from V and 4 bases from J, the junction contained 8 bases not matched to a gene. In nucleotides, the CDR3 is TGTGCCAGCAGCTTCCAGAGGGGGCCGGCCACTGAAGCTTTCTTT. This translates into CASSFQRGPATEAFF.

The gene calls are TRBV5-5 and TRBJ1-1; D gene unclear. This CDR3 is 14 amino acids long. Germline lookup yields CDR1 SGHKS and CDR2 YYEKEE (reference sequence). Trimming shortened V by 0 bases and J by 2 bases, and 8 bases separated the two germline ends. The CDR3 protein is CASSLVSGNTEAFF. The CDR3 DNA reads TGTGCCAGCAGCTTGGTTTCGGGAAACACTGAAGCTTTCTTT.

The chain employs TRBV7-6 and TRBJ2-5; no clear D gene. Germline V gene lookup returns CDR1 SGHVS and CDR2 FNYEAQ. The V end lost 5 bases, the J end lost 2 bases, and 15 bases lay between the germline ends. The CDR3 has 15 residues. As DNA, the CDR3 is TGTGCCAGCAGCGCAACCCGAGTAGATCAAGAGACCCAGTACTTC. This gives the protein CASSATRVDQETQYF.

With regard to this clone: This specimen includes other DNA sequences encoding the same CDR3. CDR3: CASSVDSSYEQYF. CDR3 nucleotides: TGTGCCAGCAGCGTAGACTCCTCCTACGAGCAGTACTTC. This chain uses TRBV9 with TRBJ2-7; D gene unclear. Germline V gene data show CDR1 as SGDLS and CDR2 as YYNGEE. V gave up 0 bases and J gave up 0 bases, with 4 bases separating them. The length of the CDR3 is 13 residues.

The V call is TRBV7-8, the J call TRBJ1-2, with D uncertain. Germline assignment: CDR1 SGHVS and CDR2 FQNEAQ. The CDR3 contains 15 residues. V was trimmed by 2 bases and J by 0 bases, leaving 10 bases between them. The CDR3 here is CASSLFDTSNYGYTF. The CDR3 nucleotides are TGTGCCAGCAGCTTATTTGACACGTCTAACTATGGCTACACCTTC.

The V call is TRBV18, the J call TRBJ2-3, with D unclear. CDR1 and CDR2 (germline): KGHSH, LQKENI. The CDR3 has 17 residues. V was pared by 3 bases and J by 0 bases, with 16 bases between. The CDR3 spells CASSPYPPGPSTDTQYF. The CDR3 DNA is TGTGCCAGCTCACCGTACCCCCCGGGTCCAAGCACAGATACGCAGTATTTT.

The chain has TRBV19 and TRBJ2-7, with a weak D call TRBD1 (5 bases). This CDR3 has 15 residues. Per germline, CDR1 LNHDA and CDR2 SQIVND (reference sequence). V was trimmed by 1 base and J by 3 bases, leaving 13 bases between them. The CDR3 sequence: CASSIVAGLGYEQYF. The CDR3 DNA is TGTGCCAGTAGTATAGTGGCAGGGTTGGGCTACGAGCAGTACTTC.

This chain uses TRBV6-1 with TRBJ1-2; 11 positions match TRBD1. Per germline, CDR1 MNHNS and CDR2 SASEGT. The J segment lost 4 bases and the V segment lost 5 bases, leaving 6 bases of the junction unmatched. The CDR3 has 15 amino acids. This CDR3 reads CASSWTGGVVYGYTF. For the CDR3, the DNA is TGTGCCAGCAGTTGGACAGGGGGCGTTGTCTATGGCTACACCTTC.

CDR3 sequence (DNA): TGTGCCAGCAGTGTGGACAGGGGCACCGGGGAGCTGTTTTTT. This codes for CASSVDRGTGELFF. This sequence joins TRBV6-1 and TRBJ2-2; 9 bases are a match to TRBD1. V was pared by 4 bases and J by 4 bases, with 1 base of the junction left unmatched. This CDR3 has 14 amino acids. CDR1 is MNHNS and CDR2 is SASEGT in the germline V gene.

The J gene is TRBJ2-1, the V gene TRBV7-6; TRBD2 is a possible D gene (6 bases). V gave up 5 bases and J gave up 6 bases, with 8 bases separating them. Looked up from germline, CDR1 is SGHVS and CDR2 is FNYEAQ. The CDR3 has 12 residues. The CDR3 sequence: CASSTGSNEQFF. The CDR3 nucleotides read TGTGCCAGCAGCACCGGGAGCAATGAGCAGTTCTTC.

The V and J genes are TRBV15 and TRBJ2-1; D uncertain. V was trimmed by 3 bases and J by 0 bases, leaving 15 bases between them. CDR3 size: 17 residues. CDR1 and CDR2 (germline): LNHNV, YYDKDF (reference sequence). CDR3 nucleotides: TGTGCCACCAGCAGGACGTCACTGCAGGCCTCCTACAATGAGCAGTTCTTC. This encodes CATSRTSLQASYNEQFF.

The rearrangement joins TRBV6-6 to TRBJ1-5; TRBD1 is a possible D gene (5 bases). V was cut by 7 bases and J by 0 bases, with 16 bases left in between. Germline V CDR1 and CDR2: MNHNY, SVGAGI (reference sequence). The CDR3 extends over 16 amino acids. CDR3 sequence: CASTAGGWNSNQPQHF. Here the CDR3 DNA reads TGTGCCAGCACCGCGGGGGGTTGGAATAGCAATCAGCCCCAGCATTTT.

The rearrangement joins TRBV9 to TRBJ2-1, with D perhaps matching TRBD2 (6 bases). This CDR3 has 16 amino acids. V was trimmed by 1 base and J by 5 bases, leaving 16 bases between them. Germline V gene sequence: CDR1 SGDLS, CDR2 YYNGEE. The CDR3 DNA is TGTGCCAGCAGCGTAAACCCCGGGAGTGGGCACAATGAGCAGTTCTTC. This translates into CASSVNPGSGHNEQFF.

The rearrangement uses TRBV30 and TRBJ1-3; D ambiguous. Germline V lookup: CDR1 GTSNPN, CDR2 SVGIG (reference sequence). V was clipped by 3 bases and J by 0 bases, with 15 bases between them. The CDR3 covers 16 residues. DNA for the CDR3: TGTGCCTGGAGCCGGGAGTTCGGGCCCTCTGGAAACACCATATATTTT. Its translation: CAWSREFGPSGNTIYF.

The V and J genes are TRBV6-5 and TRBJ1-2; 9 bases match TRBD1. Per germline, CDR1 MNHEY and CDR2 SVGAGI. The V and J ends lost 6 bases and 4 bases, in that order; junction bases with no gene match: 6. The CDR3 loop spans 14 amino acids. As DNA, the CDR3 is TGTGCCAGCAGATTCGGGACAGGGACCTATGGCTACACCTTC. Protein sequence: CASRFGTGTYGYTF.

The chain combines TRBV19 with TRBJ1-5, with D unclear. CDR1 and CDR2 from the germline V gene are LNHDA and SQIVND (reference sequence). The germline V and J ends were trimmed by 3 bases and 4 bases, with 10 bases remaining between them. The CDR3 is 14 amino acids. The CDR3 region has the DNA TGTGCCAGTAGTATCCTCCGGGAGAATCAGCCCCAGCATTTT. Translating gives CASSILRENQPQHF.

This rearrangement joins TRBV7-8 to TRBJ1-1; tentatively, D is TRBD1 (5 bases). Germline CDR1 and CDR2: SGHVS and FQNEAQ. V shed 4 bases and J shed 6 bases, with 18 bases lying between them. This CDR3 spans 15 amino acids. The CDR3 reads CASSSRGEIQAEAFF. In DNA form, the CDR3 reads TGTGCCAGCAGCTCTCGGGGGGAGATCCAGGCTGAAGCTTTCTTT.

As DNA, the CDR3 is TGTGCCAGCAGCTTTTGGCAGGGGGATCAGCCCCAGCATTTT. Protein: CASSFWQGDQPQHF. The chain is built from TRBV7-2 and TRBJ1-5; TRBD1 matches 7 bases. The CDR3 contains 14 residues. Germline lookup yields CDR1 SGHTA and CDR2 FQGNSA. V shed 3 bases and J 5 bases; nucleotides not matched to a gene: 4.